This section outlines one T cell receptor (beta chain) sequence together with its context. These data come from a study of cytomegalovirus exposure and HLA in healthy donors. This CDR3 comprises 16 residues. The germline V gene has CDR1 SGHKS and CDR2 YYEKEE (reference sequence). V shed 0 bases and J shed 3 bases, with 15 bases lying between them. The PCR used 60 Vbeta and 13 Jbeta primers. Profiled with immunoSEQ multiplex PCR; TCRdb holds only in-frame clones, not every one. The sample shows 140,000 to 150,000 clones, 65% to 85% of them seen only once. This sequence was found in a woman aged 40 to 50 in good health and CMV-seropositive. The chain recombines TRBV5-5 with TRBJ2-5; D not certain. The sample comprised PBMCs. CDR3 sequence reads: CASSLAGSRRKETQYF. The CDR3 region has the DNA TGTGCCAGCAGCTTGGCCGGTAGCCGGAGAAAAGAGACCCAGTACTTC.